This T cell receptor (beta chain) came from a study of control samples from healthy donors and cancer patients. This clone has just a few counts. The table came from immunoSEQ multiplex PCR; TCRdb's copy has only in-frame clones and leaves some out. The table shows about 150,000 clones, with roughly 90% occurring only once. Specimen: blood. The receptor's source is a woman aged 30 to 39 in good health.

CDR3 sequence (DNA): TGTGCCAGCAGCTCGGGACTGTCGTTGCACACCGGGGAGCTGTTTTTT. Its translation: CASSSGLSLHTGELFF. This chain links TRBV7-9 with TRBJ2-2, with D possibly being TRBD2 (6 bases). V was shortened by 4 bases and J by 3 bases, with 15 bases between the two germline ends. CDR3 length equals 16 residues. The germline gives CDR1 SEHNR, CDR2 FQNEAQ (reference sequence).